This TCR beta chain was profiled in a study of long-term antiretroviral therapy in people with HIV (dated by TCRdb to between 2022 and 2023). The study in broad terms: Collection of the earliest samples took place about a decade ahead of the 2015 WHO recommendation for immediate ART, at a time when ART was typically delayed until CD4 counts fell. Whether ART initiation and durable HIV suppression were associated with changes in peripheral blood TRB repertoire composition and diversity was tested in a retrospective serial study. Of the roughly 27 participants with HIV, some 12 were female. From some 27 adults with confirmed HIV infection, the cohort provided some 200 cryopreserved PBMC samples, gathered serially across a mean of about six years (range 1-12). Test extractions of a monoclonal T-cell line alongside about 30 polyclonal samples showed no cross-contamination during QIAcube processing.

The paper's findings and limits, for the study overall: Compared with controls, HIV repertoires had narrower CDR3 length ranges, and the network structure pointed to an antigen-experienced repertoire that shifted only slightly toward naive after ART. No data were available on ART adherence, viral resistance or therapy changes, limiting inferences about post-ART repertoire changes. A significant increase in TRB diversity was found to be associated with ART initiation, although TRB diversity was observed to remain significantly below that of transplant donor controls even after long-term ART. Owing to limited PBMC availability, only the TCR beta chain was sequenced, without alpha chain pairing. The samples were dated from about 2004 to 2017, and the ART regimens that were used may be less effective than current ART regimens. At every time point, the repertoire was dominated by expanded TRB clones first identified before ART initiation, although this dominance fluctuated and, in many PLHIV, declined after ART. Because cell numbers in pre-ART samples were limited, unsorted PBMC were profiled instead of sorted CD4+ and CD8+ T cells.

The immunoSEQ hsTCRB v3.0 assay was used at survey level resolution for TRB variable region sequencing. TRB sequencing targeted a depth of roughly 35,000-50,000 T-cell genomes per sample. An Illumina MiSeq with a v3 150-cycle kit was used to sequence the pooled TRB libraries. On the study's bioinformatics: Repertoire analysis ran in R within a reproducible Nextflow workflow covering QC, data transformation and analysis. Custom analyses were implemented in LymphoSeq2, an R package for AIRR-Seq data exploration. After excluding a few samples that yielded fewer than 5000 total TRB sequences, 190 or so HIV repertoires remained for analysis. Among the approximately 180 retained HIV repertoires, 55 to 60 were collected before ART initiation and around 130 after ART initiation. Repertoires were downsampled to 5000 TRB nucleotide sequences, and summary statistics were averaged over 100 downsampling iterations. Only TRB sequences with CDR3 regions of at least seven amino acids were retained for analysis. A Shannon entropy-derived clonality score and the Gini coefficient were used to measure diversity. In repertoire networks, the top 5000 CDR3 amino acid sequences were linked whenever an edit distance of one separated two sequences. GLIPH2 predicted antigen specificity groups and MHC restriction for TRB CDR3 amino acid sequences. To flag known associations with CMV, EBV, HIV or tissue antigens, CDR3 amino acid sequences were compared against VDJdb and McPAS-TCR. Pre-ART, post-ART and control groups were compared with Wilcoxon signed-rank tests and Holm-Bonferroni correction. TCRdb limited this immuneACCESS table to in-frame rearrangements with V and J called. A share of clones is missing; checked studies link under half to unresolved V genes, and the rest is unexplained. V, J and clone size reflect that table, while D and trimming were determined from the DNA. The sample table records approximately 26,000 clones; 80% to 90% of these occur just once. The ten largest clones capture roughly 3.9% of the sample.

Participants were included only if at least one PBMC sample before ART initiation and at least two post-ART samples were available. All participants with HIV were treated in the United States of America. Before DNA extraction, cryopreserved samples of 1-10 million PBMC were thawed and washed. At the time of the earliest PBMC sample for each participant with HIV, ages ranged from about 20 to 55 years. PBMC samples were contributed by each participant from 1-4 timepoints before ART initiation and 2-8 timepoints after ART initiation, with a median of 7 samples. For every participant, serial HIV viral load, CD4+ T-cell count, ART history and demographic data were obtained. Genomic DNA was extracted from unsorted PBMC with a Qiagen kit on a QIAcube, with processing performed in batches of 12 samples. Comments on this clone: Its antigen has not been determined. One base away there is no much larger clone; base qualities are not given.

The CDR3 runs 14 residues from the cysteine to the phenylalanine. This entry keeps only the CDR3 DNA: 42 bases, framed from base 1. CDR1 MGHRA and CDR2 YSYEKL were looked up in the germline V gene. The sequence links TRBV4-1 to TRBJ2-5; too little of a D gene remains to name it. The J call may not be correct, given that the DNA end is closer to TRBJ2-7. This receptor was taken from a woman under 30 with HIV. The sample consisted of unsorted PBMCs, taken 1.8 years after starting antiretroviral therapy. The sequenced DNA is TGCGCCAGCAGCCGTATAGGTCCTACCTACGAGCAGTACTTC. This encodes CASSRIGPTYEQYF.